Below are 30 T cell receptor beta chains sequenced from a single sample in a study of T cells after posttransplantation cyclophosphamide. TCRdb's copy holds only in-frame clones and misses some; the assay was immunoSEQ multiplex PCR. The table includes approximately 45,000 clones, 92% detected once. Source material: PBMCs. Receptor source: a woman in her 50s in good health and a related stem cell transplant donor.

The gene calls are TRBV29-1 and TRBJ2-7; D not certain. CDR3 length: 13 residues. V was shortened by 7 bases and J by 2 bases, with 15 bases between the two germline ends. The germline V gene has CDR1 SQVTM and CDR2 ANQGSEA. CDR3 loop: CSAFNPDTYEQYF. The DNA of the CDR3 is TGCAGCGCCTTTAACCCAGATACCTACGAGCAGTACTTC.

The chain carries TRBV5-6 and TRBJ2-1; 14 nucleotides agree with TRBD2. Germline CDR1 and CDR2: SGHDT and YYEEEE. The CDR3 totals 17 residues. V shed 4 bases and J 7 bases; nucleotides not matched to a gene: 10. The CDR3 sequence is CASSPYGGLAGVNEQFF. CDR3 bases: TGTGCCAGCAGCCCTTATGGGGGACTAGCGGGAGTGAATGAGCAGTTCTTC.

This chain uses TRBV5-1 with TRBJ1-4; D call uncertain. V was clipped by 6 bases and J by 0 bases, with 15 bases between them. Germline V CDR1 and CDR2: SGHRS, YFSETQ. The CDR3 consists of 16 residues. CDR3 amino acids: CASTSGSSATNEKLFF. The CDR3 DNA is TGCGCCAGCACCTCAGGATCGTCCGCAACTAATGAAAAACTGTTTTTT.

The CDR3 coding sequence is TGTGCCAGTAGTATGGCGGCAGCGGGAGGGGTCAGCACCGGGGAGCTGTTTTTT. Translation gives CASSMAAAGGVSTGELFF. This chain joins TRBV19 and TRBJ2-2, with TRBD2 matching over 10 bases. Trimming took 3 bases from V and 4 from J; bases not matched to a gene: 11. The germline CDR1 and CDR2 sequences are LNHDA and SQIVND (reference sequence). This CDR3 region has 18 residues.

The rearrangement uses TRBV7-6 and TRBJ2-5, with 11 bases aligning to TRBD2. Trimming took 1 base from V and 5 from J; bases not matched to a gene: 3. The CDR3 totals 15 residues. Germline-derived CDR1 and CDR2 are SGHVS and FNYEAQ. The CDR3 coding sequence is TGTGCCAGCAGCTTAGTAACTAGCGGGGGTGAGACCCAGTACTTC. This translates into CASSLVTSGGETQYF.

V usage is TRBV5-1 and J usage is TRBJ2-7; TRBD2 might be the D (7 bases). Germline V gene lookup returns CDR1 SGHRS and CDR2 YFSETQ. CDR3 length equals 14 residues. V lost 5 bases, J lost 4 bases, and 16 bases lay in between. The DNA of the CDR3 is TGCGCCAGCAGTGGGGAGGGGGTTGGTTACGAGCAGTACTTC. This translates into CASSGEGVGYEQYF.

This sequence joins TRBV2 and TRBJ1-6; the D is unclear. CDR1 and CDR2 (germline): SNHLY, FYNNEI. V was shortened by 2 bases and J by 6 bases, with 14 bases between the two germline ends. The CDR3 totals 16 residues. CDR3 protein: CASSEPAQESNSPLHF. DNA of the CDR3: TGTGCCAGCAGTGAACCCGCGCAGGAAAGTAATTCACCCCTCCACTTT.

The chain carries TRBV2 and TRBJ2-7; a weak D match, TRBD1 (6 bases). The V and J ends lost 7 bases and 4 bases respectively, with 17 bases between them. Per germline, CDR1 SNHLY and CDR2 FYNNEI. The CDR3 covers 14 residues. The CDR3 coding sequence is TGTGCCAGCACCAAGGGGGTTACAGATTACGAGCAGTACTTC. It yields the protein CASTKGVTDYEQYF.

J is TRBJ1-1 and V is TRBV11-2, with a weak D call TRBD1 (5 bases). CDR1 SGHAT and CDR2 FQNNGV come from the germline V gene. Trimming stripped 1 base from V and 7 bases from J, with 13 bases between. The CDR3 runs 14 residues. The CDR3 loop is CASSLARWQGEAFF. In DNA form, the CDR3 reads TGTGCCAGCAGCTTAGCACGGTGGCAGGGTGAAGCTTTCTTT.

The chain joins TRBV5-1 to TRBJ1-1; D is unresolved. The CDR3 extends over 12 amino acids. Germline CDR1 SGHRS, CDR2 YFSETQ. The germline V and J ends were trimmed by 2 bases and 4 bases, with 6 bases remaining between them. CDR3 DNA: TGCGCCAGCAGCTTTGGGAGCACTGAAGCTTTCTTT. Translating it yields CASSFGSTEAFF.

This clone came up once. V gene TRBV11-2 combines with J gene TRBJ2-1; 11 bases map to TRBD2. The CDR3 totals 16 residues. V was pared by 6 bases and J by 0 bases, with 4 bases of the junction left unmatched. Germline V CDR1 and CDR2: SGHAT, FQNNGV. The CDR3 coding sequence is TGTGCCAGCAGGAGACTAGCGGGGAGCTCCTACAATGAGCAGTTCTTC. It translates to CASRRLAGSSYNEQFF.

The gene calls are TRBV28 and TRBJ1-2; D is unresolved. With 7 bases removed from V and 7 bases from J, the gap between germline ends came to 19 bases. The CDR3 is made up of 14 amino acids. Germline CDR1 reads MDHEN; CDR2 reads SYDVKM. CDR3: CASKEGLLRSGYTF. CDR3 coding DNA: TGTGCCAGCAAAGAGGGCCTTCTCCGAAGTGGCTACACCTTC.

The rearrangement uses TRBV27 and TRBJ2-1, with TRBD2 identical over 13 bases. This CDR3 spans 17 amino acids. The V and J ends lost 3 bases and 6 bases, in that order; junction bases with no gene match: 8. CDR1 is MNHEY, CDR2 SMNVEV, per germline (reference sequence). The CDR3 is CASSFELLAGGGNEQFF. The CDR3 DNA follows: TGTGCCAGCAGTTTCGAATTACTAGCGGGAGGGGGCAATGAGCAGTTCTTC.

The V gene is TRBV4-2, the J gene TRBJ1-2; D is uncertain. V lost 0 bases to trimming and J lost 0 bases, with 14 bases between them. The CDR3 runs 17 residues. CDR1 is LGHNA and CDR2 is YNFKEQ in the germline V gene. CDR3 sequence: CASSQDSQSRTNYGYTF. For the CDR3, the DNA is TGTGCCAGCAGCCAAGATAGCCAGAGCAGAACTAACTATGGCTACACCTTC.

CDR3 sequence reads: CASSYRGSGGTDTQYF. The CDR3 nucleotides are TGCGCCAGCAGCTACCGAGGCAGCGGGGGCACAGATACGCAGTATTTT. This chain connects TRBV5-1 to TRBJ2-3, with TRBD2 matching over 7 bases. CDR1 is SGHRS and CDR2 is YFSETQ in the germline V gene. The J segment lost 1 base and the V segment lost 3 bases, leaving 8 bases of the junction unmatched. The CDR3 extends over 16 amino acids.

The chain couples TRBV30 to TRBJ2-2; the D gene is possibly TRBD2 (6 bases). The germline V and J ends were trimmed by 0 bases and 7 bases, with 9 bases remaining between them. CDR1 GTSNPN and CDR2 SVGIG come from the germline V gene (reference sequence). This CDR3 has 13 residues. The chain's CDR3 is CAWSVGGGGELFF. For the CDR3, the DNA is TGTGCCTGGAGTGTCGGGGGAGGCGGGGAGCTGTTTTTT. Full variable domain (missing parts from reference TRBV30 and TRBJ2-2): SQTIHQWPATLVQPVGSPLSLECTVEGTSNPNLYWYRQAAGRGLQLLFYSVGIGQISSEVPQNLSASRPQDRQFILSSKKLLLSDSGFYLCAWSVGGGGELFFGEGSRLTVL.

The gene calls are TRBV5-1 and TRBJ2-2, with 7 bases fitting TRBD2. The germline CDR1 and CDR2 sequences are SGHRS and YFSETQ. Germline trimming cut 4 bases from V and 0 bases from J; bases unmatched to any gene: 6. The CDR3 is 16 amino acids. CDR3 sequence reads: CASSLGGLTNTGELFF. The CDR3 DNA is TGCGCCAGCAGCCTCGGGGGACTAACGAACACCGGGGAGCTGTTTTTT. Based on the CDR3 plus reference TRBV5-1 and TRBJ2-2, the full variable domain is KAGVTQTPRYLIKTRGQQVTLSCSPISGHRSVSWYQQTPGQGLQFLFEYFSETQRNKGNFPGRFSGRQFSNSRSEMNVSTLELGDSALYLCASSLGGLTNTGELFFGEGSRLTVL.

This chain uses TRBV11-2 with TRBJ1-6; TRBD1 might be the D (6 bases). CDR3 length equals 15 residues. Per germline, CDR1 SGHAT and CDR2 FQNNGV. Trimming pared 2 bases from V and 7 bases from J, leaving 12 bases between. In nucleotides, the CDR3 is TGTGCCAGCAGCTTACAGGGGTCGAAGAATTCACCCCTCCACTTT. Amino acid sequence: CASSLQGSKNSPLHF.

The CDR3 region is CASSGQQREGVETQYF. The CDR3 region has the DNA TGTGCCAGCAGCGGGCAGCAGCGGGAGGGAGTGGAGACCCAGTACTTC. This chain uses TRBV7-2 with TRBJ2-5, with TRBD2 matching 10 bases. V lost 5 bases, J lost 5 bases, and 11 bases stayed unmatched. This CDR3 is built from 16 residues. CDR1 and CDR2 from the germline V gene are SGHTA and FQGNSA.

This chain uses TRBV11-2 with TRBJ2-1; D is unclear. Deletions cut 3 bases from V and 8 bases from J, with 17 bases between. Germline V gene sequence: CDR1 SGHAT, CDR2 FQNNGV. This CDR3 is 15 amino acids long. The CDR3 region is CASSFMLGNNDEQFF. CDR3 nucleotides: TGTGCCAGCAGCTTCATGTTGGGCAACAACGATGAGCAGTTCTTC.

V and J are TRBV6-5 and TRBJ1-6; D remains unclear. V dropped 7 bases and J dropped 1 base, with 11 bases sitting between them. Germline V gene sequence: CDR1 MNHEY, CDR2 SVGAGI. CDR3 length equals 15 residues. CDR3 region: CASTKEGSYNSPLHF. In nucleotides, the CDR3 is TGTGCCAGCACCAAAGAGGGATCCTATAATTCACCCCTCCACTTT.

The chain has TRBV10-3 and TRBJ2-2; TRBD2 matches at 8 bases. This CDR3 comprises 16 residues. Unmatched junction bases numbered 11, after V lost 7 bases and J lost 4 bases. The germline V gene has CDR1 ENHRY and CDR2 SYGVKD. The CDR3 DNA reads as TGTGCCATCACCAGAGGGCTAGCGGGTACCACCGGGGAGCTGTTTTTT. Protein sequence: CAITRGLAGTTGELFF.

This clone has only a few counts. V gene TRBV14 combines with J gene TRBJ2-2, with 11 bases fitting TRBD2. CDR3 length equals 16 residues. Unmatched junction bases numbered 8, after V lost 3 bases and J lost 8 bases. Germline assignment: CDR1 SGHDN and CDR2 FVKESK. CDR3 region: CASSHLLAGVSGELFF. The CDR3 bases are TGTGCCAGCAGCCATTTACTAGCGGGAGTCTCGGGGGAGCTGTTTTTT.

The genes are TRBV9 and TRBJ2-7; no clear D. Germline loops: CDR1 SGDLS, CDR2 YYNGEE. CDR3 size: 14 residues. Trimming shortened V by 0 bases and J by 2 bases, and 9 bases separated the two germline ends. The CDR3 DNA sequence: TGTGCCAGCAGCGTAGGCAGGTACCCCTACGAGCAGTACTTC. Its protein product is CASSVGRYPYEQYF.

The rearrangement joins TRBV29-1 to TRBJ1-6; TRBD1 might be the D (5 bases). Germline V gene data show CDR1 as SQVTM and CDR2 as ANQGSEA. This CDR3 has 12 amino acids. The V gene lost 4 bases and the J gene lost 11 bases, with 12 bases spanning the gap. The CDR3 nucleotides are TGCAGCGTTGGACAGCCGGGGGCACCCCTCCACTTT. Its protein product is CSVGQPGAPLHF.

The J gene is TRBJ1-1, the V gene TRBV15; 7 nucleotides match TRBD1. CDR1 and CDR2 from the germline V gene are LNHNV and YYDKDF (reference sequence). V shed 7 bases and J 6 bases; nucleotides not matched to a gene: 11. CDR3 size: 14 residues. The CDR3: CATTPNQGDAEAFF. The CDR3 region has the DNA TGTGCCACCACCCCGAATCAGGGGGACGCTGAAGCTTTCTTT.

V gene TRBV28 combines with J gene TRBJ2-7, with D possibly being TRBD2 (6 bases). V lost 5 bases to trimming and J lost 4 bases, with 15 bases between them. Germline CDR1 MDHEN, CDR2 SYDVKM. This CDR3 comprises 14 residues. The CDR3 region has the DNA TGTGCCAGCAGTCTCATAGGGGACTTGTACGAGCAGTACTTC. It specifies CASSLIGDLYEQYF.

The chain uses TRBV19 and TRBJ1-1; 9 nucleotides match TRBD1. Germline V gene lookup returns CDR1 LNHDA and CDR2 SQIVND (reference sequence). CDR3 length equals 14 residues. Unmatched junction bases numbered 6, after V lost 5 bases and J lost 5 bases. In DNA, the CDR3 is TGTGCCAGTAGTCTACAGGGGGCGGGAACTGAAGCTTTCTTT. This encodes CASSLQGAGTEAFF.

The chain couples TRBV27 to TRBJ2-7; TRBD1 matches at 7 bases. This CDR3 comprises 15 residues. Germline loops: CDR1 MNHEY, CDR2 SMNVEV (reference sequence). The V and J ends lost 2 bases and 3 bases, in that order; junction bases with no gene match: 7. CDR3 protein: CASSLRGQRNYEQYF. CDR3 DNA sequence: TGTGCCAGCAGTTTAAGGGGACAGAGGAACTACGAGCAGTACTTC.

The chain recombines TRBV5-1 with TRBJ1-2; TRBD1 matches at 8 bases. The germline CDR1 and CDR2 sequences are SGHRS and YFSETQ. V shed 8 bases and J 8 bases; nucleotides not matched to a gene: 11. This CDR3 spans 13 amino acids. The DNA for the CDR3 is TGCGCCAGTTCCCTGGACAGGGCCCTGGGCTACACCTTC. Translating gives CASSLDRALGYTF.